These T cell receptor beta chains were read from a single sample in a study of blood T cell repertoires in COVID-19. The protocol was immunoSEQ multiplex PCR, while the TCRdb copy is restricted to in-frame clones and leaves out a portion. This sample carries about 160,000 clones, around 80% of them seen once, and the ten largest clones take 3% to 4%. Sequencing was done on a sample of PBMCs or T cells enriched from blood (not recorded which). Receptors were obtained from a woman aged 55-70 years who had recovered from COVID-19. CDR3s leave out the opening cysteine and the closing phenylalanine or tryptophan.

j_call,v_call,cdr3_aa
TRBJ1-3,TRBV21-1,ASSKSSLQGWSGNTIY
TRBJ1-2,TRBV25-1,ASRDRGYGYT
TRBJ2-3,TRBV5-1,ASSWPLAGGSTDTQY
TRBJ2-7,TRBV7-8,ASSLQGGYEQY
TRBJ1-5,TRBV6-1,ASSEVGTGFQPQH
TRBJ1-2,TRBV10-3,AISEVPQGASVKGYT
TRBJ2-5,TRBV5-1,ASSPAPAGGPVETQY
TRBJ2-2,TRBV15,ATSERDRDTGELF
TRBJ1-2,TRBV5-4,ASSFYYGTGGLSDYGYT
TRBJ2-1,TRBV5-6,ASSSGLFNEQF
TRBJ2-1,TRBV11-3,ASSLADRENEQF
TRBJ2-4,TRBV18,ASSGGIAKNIQY
TRBJ2-1,TRBV29-1,SGAPSGGANEQF
TRBJ2-7,TRBV7-8,ASSLYYEQY
TRBJ2-7,TRBV7-2,ASSLGAGPYEQY
TRBJ1-1,TRBV19,ATGDRGYAEAF
TRBJ1-1,TRBV20-1,SASQGAHRAF
TRBJ2-3,TRBV7-9,ASSLLSTSGTHTQY
TRBJ2-5,TRBV12-3/TRBV12-4,ASNLAGEETQY
TRBJ1-2,TRBV2,ASSATGNYGYT
TRBJ2-5,TRBV29-1,SVDLGGETQY
TRBJ1-2,TRBV5-1,ASSFRVTDGYT
TRBJ1-2,TRBV18,ASSPGQGAWYGYT
TRBJ1-6,TRBV14,ASSQGLFNSPLH
TRBJ2-2,TRBV7-3,ASSLTRPSEAGELF
TRBJ1-2,TRBV29-1,SALDQRTLYGYT
TRBJ2-2,TRBV18,ASSPNGEVTGELF
TRBJ2-2,TRBV19,ASSLQGPGELF
TRBJ1-2,TRBV2,ASSETENYGYT
TRBJ2-1,TRBV5-5,ASSLGASGYNEQF
TRBJ2-7,TRBV14,ASSGGLYYEQY
TRBJ1-4,TRBV18,ASSLRVNEKLF
TRBJ1-4,TRBV12-2,ASRLAPGWLELF
TRBJ2-2,TRBV6-5,ASTFLDPGELF
TRBJ1-4,TRBV5-1,ASTSTVNNEKLF